What follows describes a single TCR beta chain. The antigen is undetermined. This specimen comes from a study of regulatory and conventional T cells in RAG deficiency. General observations from the study: Compared with controls, unique Treg TCR beta sequences dropped about 100-fold in Omenn syndrome and CID/AS. In Omenn syndrome, Treg and Tconv repertoires overlapped >90%.

Trimming removed 6 bases from V and 9 bases from J; junction bases left unmatched: 4. In germline, CDR1 is KGHSH, CDR2 LQKENI. This CDR3 spans 13 amino acids. The sorted regulatory T cells were CD4+, CD25-high and CD127-low, with genomic DNA sequenced. Using immunoSEQ multiplex PCR, the repertoire was profiled, and TCRdb retains in-frame clones only, with some absent. Among about 28,000 clones, 80% to 95% were seen once, and the ten largest hold roughly 0.74%. A further study also used this sample, focusing on regulatory T cells. From that study: Amplification used 52 TRBV primers and 13 TRBJ primers.

This sequence originates from a human donor in good health. The rearrangement joins TRBV18 to TRBJ2-1, with 11 bases that match TRBD1. Sequenced: Tregs sorted from blood. The DNA for the CDR3 is TGTGCCAGCTCGTCCGGGACAGGGGGTGAGCAGTTCTTC. Amino acids: CASSSGTGGEQFF.